This T cell receptor (beta chain) was profiled in a study of identical twins. Study results and limitations: Beta out-of-frame sequences showed weaker excess sharing between twins. Interpretation of the results relied on cross-sectional statistical analysis and not on following the same donors.

Each CDR3 protein gets one entry after TCRdb re-called the 5' RACE reads with MiXCR. The sample lists 1.5 million or so distinct CDR3 sequences, 25% to 35% occurring once. Concerning this clonotype itself: What it binds is unknown.

CDR3 length equals 13 residues. Germline loops: CDR1 SGHRS, CDR2 YFSETQ. The V gene lost 4 bases and the J gene lost 4 bases, with 9 bases spanning the gap. The sequenced material came from cord blood. This receptor was obtained from a newborn girl in good health. This chain joins TRBV5-1 and TRBJ2-1; D gene unclear. CDR3 coding DNA: TGCGCCAGCAGCGATGGCCCATACAATGAGCAGTTCTTC. Its translation: CASSDGPYNEQFF. Combining the CDR3 with reference TRBV5-1 and TRBJ2-1 gives the whole variable domain KAGVTQTPRYLIKTRGQQVTLSCSPISGHRSVSWYQQTPGQGLQFLFEYFSETQRNKGNFPGRFSGRQFSNSRSEMNVSTLELGDSALYLCASSDGPYNEQFFGPGTRLTVL.